The 20 T cell receptor beta chains in this list originate from one sample, sequenced in a study of cytomegalovirus exposure and HLA in healthy donors (dated by TCRdb to about 2017). Libraries were made using the immunoSEQ multiplex PCR assay. The multiplex PCR relied on a mix of 60 forward primers for TCR Vbeta segments and 13 reverse primers for TCR Jbeta segments. Sourced from immuneACCESS, this table was stored by TCRdb with only in-frame sequences that have V and J called. A share of the clones is absent; for the studies checked, an unresolved V gene accounts for under half, and the remainder has no known explanation. Here the sample has tens of thousands of clones; about four fifths occur a single time. The ten largest clones represent 3% of the sample. Material: PBMCs. The receptors here all came from a woman younger than 35 in good health and CMV-seronegative.

This clone was seen a single time. The J gene is TRBJ2-7, the V gene TRBV14; possible D gene TRBD2, 5 bases. The CDR3 has 13 residues. V lost 8 bases and J lost 10, with 21 bases in between. From germline, CDR1 is SGHDN and CDR2 FVKESK. In nucleotides, the CDR3 is TGTGCCAGCGGACTCGGCGGAGGCGGCGGACAGTACTTC. Residues: CASGLGGGGGQYF.

V usage is TRBV28 and J usage is TRBJ1-1, with D possibly TRBD1 on 5 matching bases. This CDR3 is 16 amino acids long. CDR1 MDHEN and CDR2 SYDVKM come from the germline V gene. V was clipped by 2 bases and J by 7 bases, with 20 bases between them. The CDR3 sequence: CASSLTPTRGSIEAFF. CDR3 in DNA: TGTGCCAGCAGTTTAACCCCAACAAGGGGATCGATTGAAGCTTTCTTT.

This clone has more than one count but fewer than ten. The same CDR3 is also encoded by other DNA sequences in this sample. V is TRBV6-5 and J is TRBJ2-2; D gene uncertain. The V and J ends lost 2 bases and 6 bases respectively, with 13 bases between them. This CDR3 is 15 amino acids long. The V gene's germline CDR1 is MNHEY and CDR2 SVGAGI. The DNA of the CDR3 is TGTGCCAGCAGTTACGATAGCACTCTCCCCGGGGAGCTGTTTTTT. Translated: CASSYDSTLPGELFF.

V and J are TRBV30 and TRBJ2-2; 7 bases align to TRBD1. The CDR3 has 15 amino acids. V was pared by 1 base and J by 1 base, with 3 bases of the junction left unmatched. Germline V CDR1 and CDR2: GTSNPN, SVGIG (reference sequence). Here the CDR3 DNA reads TGTGCCTGGAGTGGGACAGGTGGGAACACCGGGGAGCTGTTTTTT. It specifies CAWSGTGGNTGELFF.

The chain has TRBV7-6 and TRBJ2-3; perhaps TRBD1 as D (6 bases). V was shortened by 0 bases and J by 2 bases, with 9 bases between the two germline ends. CDR3 length equals 15 residues. Germline assignment: CDR1 SGHVS and CDR2 FNYEAQ. The CDR3 protein is CASSLADSLTDTQYF. DNA of the CDR3: TGTGCCAGCAGCTTAGCGGACAGCCTCACAGATACGCAGTATTTT.

The rearrangement uses TRBV7-3 and TRBJ2-5, with 12 bases fitting TRBD2. The V and J ends lost 5 bases and 5 bases, in that order; junction bases with no gene match: 3. CDR1 and CDR2 from the germline V gene are SGHTA and FQGTGA. The CDR3 totals 14 residues. DNA for the CDR3: TGTGCCAGCAGCCGACTAGCGGGAGTCGAGACCCAGTACTTC. Protein: CASSRLAGVETQYF.

The rearrangement links TRBV2 to TRBJ1-2, with D maybe TRBD1 (6 bases). V shed 0 bases and J shed 8 bases, with 16 bases lying between them. The CDR3 totals 15 residues. Germline assignment: CDR1 SNHLY and CDR2 FYNNEI. The CDR3, as DNA: TGTGCCAGCAGTGAAGCCGGACAGATGTTAGAAGGCTACACCTTC. This encodes CASSEAGQMLEGYTF.

The chain links TRBV18 to TRBJ2-5, with D perhaps TRBD2 (6 bases). The end of the DNA is better explained by TRBJ2-7, so the J call may be wrong. Germline CDR1 is KGHSH and CDR2 is LQKENI. The CDR3 covers 14 residues. The CDR3 DNA reads TGTGCCAGCTCACCATCCGGGAGTGCCTACGAGCAGTACTTC. It translates to CASSPSGSAYEQYF.

The sample holds a few counts of this clone. The J gene is TRBJ2-1, the V gene TRBV30; the D is unclear. Germline V gives CDR1 GTSNPN, CDR2 SVGIG (reference sequence). The length of the CDR3 is 15 residues. Trimming took off 0 bases at V and 0 bases at J, with 9 bases between the two ends. The CDR3 nucleotides are TGTGCCTGGAGTGTAGCCCCTAGCTCCTACAATGAGCAGTTCTTC. It encodes CAWSVAPSSYNEQFF.

The chain links TRBV10-2 to TRBJ2-3; 7 nucleotides align to TRBD1. V dropped 6 bases and J dropped 6; count of bases not matched to a gene: 6. This CDR3 is 13 amino acids long. Germline loops: CDR1 WSHSY, CDR2 SAAADI. DNA of the CDR3: TGCGCCAGCAGAACAGGGGTTGTGGATACGCAGTATTTT. Protein product: CASRTGVVDTQYF.

V is TRBV28 and J is TRBJ1-5, with 7 bases that match TRBD1. Trimming took 8 bases from V and 0 from J; bases not matched to a gene: 7. CDR3 length: 15 amino acids. The V gene's germline CDR1 is MDHEN and CDR2 SYDVKM. CDR3 protein: CASRWTGSSNQPQHF. CDR3 nucleotides: TGTGCCAGCCGCTGGACAGGATCTAGCAATCAGCCCCAGCATTTT.

This chain uses TRBV5-1 with TRBJ2-7; TRBD2 matches at 8 bases. The ends lost 0 bases at V and 0 bases at J; junction bases unmatched: 5. This CDR3 contains 16 residues. Germline values: CDR1 SGHRS, CDR2 YFSETQ. The CDR3 region is CASSLGRGGRSYEQYF. The CDR3 DNA follows: TGCGCCAGCAGCTTGGGTCGGGGGGGGCGCTCCTACGAGCAGTACTTC.

V is TRBV5-6 and J is TRBJ1-4, with a possible D match to TRBD1 (5 bases). V lost 3 bases and J lost 5, with 11 bases in between. Germline lookup yields CDR1 SGHDT and CDR2 YYEEEE. This CDR3 has 14 residues. The CDR3 loop reads CASSSGLRNEKLFF. As DNA, the CDR3 is TGTGCCAGCAGCTCGGGACTGAGGAATGAAAAACTGTTTTTT.

The chain uses TRBV7-9 and TRBJ2-1, with D possibly matching TRBD2 (6 bases). The CDR3 consists of 12 residues. Trimming shortened V by 1 base and J by 10 bases, and 8 bases separated the two germline ends. Germline lookup yields CDR1 SEHNR and CDR2 FQNEAQ (reference sequence). The CDR3 protein is CASSLGTTEQFF. The CDR3 coding sequence is TGTGCCAGCAGCTTAGGGACTACCGAGCAGTTCTTC.

The CDR3 loop reads CASSSGTSGRAVETQYF. In nucleotides, the CDR3 is TGTGCCAGCAGCTCCGGGACTAGCGGGAGGGCCGTGGAGACCCAGTACTTC. The V call is TRBV7-9, the J call TRBJ2-5, with 16 bases fitting TRBD2. The CDR3 contains 17 residues. V shed 4 bases and J 5 bases; nucleotides not matched to a gene: 7. CDR1 is SEHNR and CDR2 is FQNEAQ in the germline V gene (reference sequence).

Written as DNA, the CDR3 is TGCAGCGTTGCGCCGGACAGTCCCTTGAACACTGAAGCTTTCTTT. This gives the protein CSVAPDSPLNTEAFF. The V call is TRBV29-1, the J call TRBJ1-1; D might be TRBD1 (6 bases). The CDR3 has 15 residues. V lost 4 bases, J lost 0 bases, and 15 bases lay in between. Germline V lookup: CDR1 SQVTM, CDR2 ANQGSEA.

This clone has more than one count but fewer than ten. The chain has TRBV28 and TRBJ2-7; 8 nucleotides align to TRBD2. Germline-derived CDR1 and CDR2 are MDHEN and SYDVKM. The V segment lost 8 bases and the J segment 0 bases; nucleotides outside the gene matches: 12. This CDR3 has 16 amino acids. CDR3 protein: CASLTGGGGGSYEQYF. For the CDR3, the DNA is TGTGCCAGCCTAACCGGGGGGGGCGGGGGCTCCTACGAGCAGTACTTC.

This sequence joins TRBV7-3 and TRBJ2-2; no reliable D call. Germline CDR1 is SGHTA and CDR2 is FQGTGA. This CDR3 is built from 13 residues. The V end lost 5 bases, the J end lost 5 bases, and 9 bases lay between the germline ends. The CDR3 DNA sequence: TGTGCCAGCAGCCTCCTAACTACCGGGGAGCTGTTTTTT. It yields the protein CASSLLTTGELFF.

This sequence joins TRBV6-1 and TRBJ1-5; possibly TRBD1 for D (5 bases). Germline V gene data show CDR1 as MNHNS and CDR2 as SASEGT. V dropped 0 bases and J dropped 2 bases, with 11 bases sitting between them. This CDR3 comprises 16 residues. This chain's CDR3 is CASSEAEGTGNQPQHF. The CDR3 DNA reads as TGTGCCAGCAGTGAAGCGGAGGGGACGGGCAATCAGCCCCAGCATTTT.

The J gene is TRBJ2-2, the V gene TRBV29-1, with D perhaps matching TRBD1 (6 bases). The germline V and J ends were trimmed by 5 bases and 7 bases, with 14 bases remaining between them. The CDR3 length is 13 residues. Germline V lookup: CDR1 SQVTM, CDR2 ANQGSEA. CDR3 nucleotide sequence: TGCAGCGTTTCCCACAGGGACGGCGGGGAGCTGTTTTTT. This gives the protein CSVSHRDGGELFF.